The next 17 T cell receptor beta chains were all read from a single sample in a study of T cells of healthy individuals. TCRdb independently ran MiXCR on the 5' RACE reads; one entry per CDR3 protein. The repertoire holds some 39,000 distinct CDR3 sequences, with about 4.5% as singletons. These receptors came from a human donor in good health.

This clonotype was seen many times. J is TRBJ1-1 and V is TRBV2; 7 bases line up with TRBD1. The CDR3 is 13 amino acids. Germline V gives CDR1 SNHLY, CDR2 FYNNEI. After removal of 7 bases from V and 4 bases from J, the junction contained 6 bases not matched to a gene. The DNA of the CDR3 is TGTGCCAGCACCAGGGGGGGTACCACTGAAGCTTTCTTT. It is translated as CASTRGGTTEAFF.

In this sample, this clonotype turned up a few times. CDR3 DNA sequence: TGTGCCAGCAGTTTCGTACAGATGAACACTGAAGCTTTCTTT. Encoded protein: CASSFVQMNTEAFF. The gene calls are TRBV6-1 and TRBJ1-1; D gene ambiguous. Trimming shortened V by 5 bases and J by 0 bases, and 10 bases separated the two germline ends. The germline V gene encodes CDR1 MNHNS and CDR2 SASEGT. The CDR3 loop spans 14 amino acids.

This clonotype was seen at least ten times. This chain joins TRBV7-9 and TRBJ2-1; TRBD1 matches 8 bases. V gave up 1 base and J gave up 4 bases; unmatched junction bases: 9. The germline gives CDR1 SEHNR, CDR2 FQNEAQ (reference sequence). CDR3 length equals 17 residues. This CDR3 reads CASSLGGRTGLYNEQFF. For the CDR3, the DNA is TGTGCCAGCAGCTTAGGGGGGAGGACAGGGCTTTACAATGAGCAGTTCTTC.

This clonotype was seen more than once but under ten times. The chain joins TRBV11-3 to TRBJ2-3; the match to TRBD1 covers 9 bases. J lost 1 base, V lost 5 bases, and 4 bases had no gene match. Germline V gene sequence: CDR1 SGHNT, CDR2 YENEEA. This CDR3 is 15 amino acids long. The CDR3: CASSGRQGGTDTQYF. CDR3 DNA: TGTGCCAGCAGCGGGCGACAGGGGGGCACAGATACGCAGTATTTT.

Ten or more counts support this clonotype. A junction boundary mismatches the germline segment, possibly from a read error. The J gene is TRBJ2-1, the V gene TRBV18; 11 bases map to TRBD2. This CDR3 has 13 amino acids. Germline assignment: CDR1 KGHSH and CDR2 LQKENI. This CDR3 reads CASSPTSGSFLWF. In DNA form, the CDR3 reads TGTGCCAGCTCACCAACTAGCGGGAGTTTCTTATGGTTC.

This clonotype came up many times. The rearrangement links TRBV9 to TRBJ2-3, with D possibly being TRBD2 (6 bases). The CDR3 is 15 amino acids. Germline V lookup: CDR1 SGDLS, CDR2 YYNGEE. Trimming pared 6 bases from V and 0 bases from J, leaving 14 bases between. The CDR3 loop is CASKGRDGSTDTQYF. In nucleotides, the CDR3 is TGTGCCAGCAAAGGGCGGGATGGAAGCACAGATACGCAGTATTTT.

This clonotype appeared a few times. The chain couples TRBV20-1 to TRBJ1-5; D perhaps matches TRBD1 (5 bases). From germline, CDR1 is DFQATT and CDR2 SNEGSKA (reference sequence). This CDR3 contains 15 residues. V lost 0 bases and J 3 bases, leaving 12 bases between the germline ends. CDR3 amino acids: CSARDLGAINQPQHF. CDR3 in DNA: TGCAGTGCTAGAGACCTCGGGGCCATCAATCAGCCCCAGCATTTT.

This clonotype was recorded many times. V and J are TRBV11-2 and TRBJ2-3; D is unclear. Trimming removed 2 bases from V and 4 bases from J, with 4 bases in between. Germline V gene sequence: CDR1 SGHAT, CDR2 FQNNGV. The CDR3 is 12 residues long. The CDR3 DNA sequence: TGTGCCAGCAGCTTACATGCAGATACGCAGTATTTT. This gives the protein CASSLHADTQYF. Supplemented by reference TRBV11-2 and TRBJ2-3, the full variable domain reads EAGVAQSPRYKIIEKRQSVAFWCNPISGHATLYWYQQILGQGPKLLIQFQNNGVVDDSQLPKDRFSAERLKGVDSTLKIQPAKLEDSAVYLCASSLHADTQYFGPGTRLTVL.

The CDR3 DNA sequence: TGTGCCAGCAGCTTAGAAACGAGGGATACGCAGTATTTT. Translation gives CASSLETRDTQYF. The V call is TRBV7-9, the J call TRBJ2-3, with D unresolved. This CDR3 region has 13 residues. V was shortened by 1 base and J by 6 bases, with 8 bases between the two germline ends. Germline-derived CDR1 and CDR2 are SEHNR and FQNEAQ (reference sequence).

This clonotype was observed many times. The CDR3 loop is CASRGNRVTEAFF. The DNA for the CDR3 is TGTGCCAGCAGGGGAAACAGGGTCACTGAAGCTTTCTTT. The rearrangement joins TRBV6-5 to TRBJ1-1, with D perhaps matching TRBD1 (6 bases). The CDR3 contains 13 residues. V lost 6 bases and J 4 bases, leaving 12 bases between the germline ends. Germline CDR1 MNHEY, CDR2 SVGAGI.

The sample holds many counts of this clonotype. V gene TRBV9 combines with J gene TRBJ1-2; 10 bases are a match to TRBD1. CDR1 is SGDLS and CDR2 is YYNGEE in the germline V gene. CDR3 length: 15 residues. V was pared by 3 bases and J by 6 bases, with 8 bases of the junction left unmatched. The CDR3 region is CASSAPTGGFDGYTF. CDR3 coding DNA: TGTGCCAGCAGCGCCCCGACAGGGGGCTTTGATGGCTACACCTTC.

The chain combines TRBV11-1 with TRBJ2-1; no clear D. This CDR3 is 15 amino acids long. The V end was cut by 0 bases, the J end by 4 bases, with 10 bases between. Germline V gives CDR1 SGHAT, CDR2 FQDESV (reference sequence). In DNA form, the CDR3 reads TGTGCCAGCAGCTTAGCGGGAACTCGATACAATGAGCAGTTCTTC. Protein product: CASSLAGTRYNEQFF.

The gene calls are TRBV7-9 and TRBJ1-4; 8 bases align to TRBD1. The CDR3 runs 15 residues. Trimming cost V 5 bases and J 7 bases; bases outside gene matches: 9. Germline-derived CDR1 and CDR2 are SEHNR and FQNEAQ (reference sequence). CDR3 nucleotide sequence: TGTGCCAGCAGCACGAGACAGGGGCAGAGTGAAAAACTGTTTTTT. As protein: CASSTRQGQSEKLFF.

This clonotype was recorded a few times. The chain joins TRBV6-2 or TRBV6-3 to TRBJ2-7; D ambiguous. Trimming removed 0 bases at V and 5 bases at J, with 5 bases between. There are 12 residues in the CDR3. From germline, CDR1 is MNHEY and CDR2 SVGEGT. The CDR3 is CASSYSDHEQYF. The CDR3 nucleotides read TGTGCCAGCAGTTACTCTGACCACGAGCAGTACTTC.

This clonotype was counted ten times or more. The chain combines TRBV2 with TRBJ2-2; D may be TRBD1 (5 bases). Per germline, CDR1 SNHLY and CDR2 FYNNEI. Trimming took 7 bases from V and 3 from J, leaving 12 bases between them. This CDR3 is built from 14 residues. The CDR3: CASNQDTYTGELFF. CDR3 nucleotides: TGTGCCAGCAACCAGGACACCTACACCGGGGAGCTGTTTTTT.

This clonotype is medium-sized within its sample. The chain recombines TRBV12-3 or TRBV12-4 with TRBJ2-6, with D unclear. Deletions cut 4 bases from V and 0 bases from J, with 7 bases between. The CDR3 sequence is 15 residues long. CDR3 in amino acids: CASSSWGSGANVLTF. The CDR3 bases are TGTGCCAGCAGTTCGTGGGGCTCTGGGGCCAACGTCCTGACTTTC.

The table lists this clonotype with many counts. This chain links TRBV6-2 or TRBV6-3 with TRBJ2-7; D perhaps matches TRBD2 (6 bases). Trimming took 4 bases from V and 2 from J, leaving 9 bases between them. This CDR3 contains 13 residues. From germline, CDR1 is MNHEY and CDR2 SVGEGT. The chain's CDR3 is CASSSGDTYEQYF. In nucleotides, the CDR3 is TGTGCCAGCAGTTCGGGGGATACCTACGAGCAGTACTTC.